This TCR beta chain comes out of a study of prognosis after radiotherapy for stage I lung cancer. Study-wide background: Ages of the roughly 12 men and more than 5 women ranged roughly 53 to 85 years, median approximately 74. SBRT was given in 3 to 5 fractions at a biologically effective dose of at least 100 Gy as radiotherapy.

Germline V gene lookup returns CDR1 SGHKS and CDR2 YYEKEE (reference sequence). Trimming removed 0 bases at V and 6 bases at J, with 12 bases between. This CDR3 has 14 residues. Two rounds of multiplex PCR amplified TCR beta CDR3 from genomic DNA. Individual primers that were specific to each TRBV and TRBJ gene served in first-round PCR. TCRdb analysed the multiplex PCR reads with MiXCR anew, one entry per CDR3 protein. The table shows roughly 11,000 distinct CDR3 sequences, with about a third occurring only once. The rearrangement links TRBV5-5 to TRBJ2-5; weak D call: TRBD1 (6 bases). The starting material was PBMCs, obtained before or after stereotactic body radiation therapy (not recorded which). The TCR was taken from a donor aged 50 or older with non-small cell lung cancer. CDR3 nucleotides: TGTGCCAGCAGCTTGGGGCAGGGGTTTAAGACCCAGTACTTC. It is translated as CASSLGQGFKTQYF.